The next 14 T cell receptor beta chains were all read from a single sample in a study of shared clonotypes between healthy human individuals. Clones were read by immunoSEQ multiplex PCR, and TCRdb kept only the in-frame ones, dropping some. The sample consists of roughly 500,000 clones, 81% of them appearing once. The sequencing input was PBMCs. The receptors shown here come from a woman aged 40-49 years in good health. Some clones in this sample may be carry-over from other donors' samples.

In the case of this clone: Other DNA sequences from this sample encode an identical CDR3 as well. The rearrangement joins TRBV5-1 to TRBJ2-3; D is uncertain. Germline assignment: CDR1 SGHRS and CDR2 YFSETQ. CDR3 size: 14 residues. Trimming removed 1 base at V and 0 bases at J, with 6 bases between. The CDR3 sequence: CASSLTVSTDTQYF. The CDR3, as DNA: TGCGCCAGCAGCTTGACCGTCAGCACAGATACGCAGTATTTT.

The CDR3 loop is CASSFGTSEKGEFF. The CDR3 bases are TGCGCCAGCAGCTTCGGGACTAGCGAAAAGGGAGAGTTCTTC. This chain links TRBV5-1 with TRBJ2-1; 10 nucleotides agree with TRBD2. J lost 14 bases, V lost 2 bases, and 10 bases had no gene match. The CDR3 loop spans 14 amino acids. The germline V gene has CDR1 SGHRS and CDR2 YFSETQ.

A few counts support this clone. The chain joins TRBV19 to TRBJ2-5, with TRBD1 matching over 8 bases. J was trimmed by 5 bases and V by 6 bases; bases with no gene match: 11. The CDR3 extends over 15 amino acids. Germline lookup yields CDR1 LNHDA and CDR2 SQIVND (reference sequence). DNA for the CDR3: TGTGCCAGTAGCTTAGCCGGGACAGGTGGGGAGACCCAGTACTTC. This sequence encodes CASSLAGTGGETQYF.

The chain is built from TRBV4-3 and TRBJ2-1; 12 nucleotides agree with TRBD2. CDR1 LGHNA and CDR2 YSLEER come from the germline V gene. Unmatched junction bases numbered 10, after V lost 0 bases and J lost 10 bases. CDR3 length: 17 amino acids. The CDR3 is CASSQDLASGRALEQFF. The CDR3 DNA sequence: TGCGCCAGCAGCCAAGACCTGGCTAGCGGGAGGGCCTTGGAGCAGTTCTTC.

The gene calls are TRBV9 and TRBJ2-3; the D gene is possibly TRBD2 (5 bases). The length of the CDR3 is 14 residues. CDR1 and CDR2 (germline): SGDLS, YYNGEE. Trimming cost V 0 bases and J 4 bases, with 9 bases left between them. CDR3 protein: CASSVAGKPDTQYF. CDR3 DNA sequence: TGTGCCAGCAGCGTAGCGGGGAAGCCAGATACGCAGTATTTT.

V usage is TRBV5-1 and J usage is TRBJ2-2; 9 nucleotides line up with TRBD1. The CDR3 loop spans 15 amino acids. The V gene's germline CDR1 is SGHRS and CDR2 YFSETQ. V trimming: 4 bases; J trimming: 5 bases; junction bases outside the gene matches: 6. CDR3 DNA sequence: TGCGCCAGCAGCCCGACAGGGGGGCCGACCGGGGAGCTGTTTTTT. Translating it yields CASSPTGGPTGELFF.

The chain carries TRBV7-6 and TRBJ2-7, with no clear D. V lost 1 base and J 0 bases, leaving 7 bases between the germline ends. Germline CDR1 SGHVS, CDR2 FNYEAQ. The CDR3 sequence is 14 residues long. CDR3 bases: TGTGCCAGCAGCTTAGGGGTAGGCTCCTACGAGCAGTACTTC. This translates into CASSLGVGSYEQYF. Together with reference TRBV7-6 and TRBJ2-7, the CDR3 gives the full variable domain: GAGVSQSPRYKVTKRGQDVALRCDPISGHVSLYWYRQALGQGPEFLTYFNYEAQQDKSGLPNDRFSAERPEGSISTLTIQRTEQRDSAMYRCASSLGVGSYEQYFGPGTRLTVT.

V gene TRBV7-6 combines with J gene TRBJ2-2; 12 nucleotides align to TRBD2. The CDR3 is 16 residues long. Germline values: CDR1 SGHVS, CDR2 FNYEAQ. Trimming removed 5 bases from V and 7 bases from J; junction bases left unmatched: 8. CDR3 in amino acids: CASSLLAGGLGGELFF. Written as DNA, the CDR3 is TGTGCCAGCAGCCTACTAGCGGGAGGACTGGGCGGGGAGCTGTTTTTT.

CDR3 DNA: TGTGCCACCAGCAGTCGCCTAGCGGGTTTCTACGAGCAGTACTTC. Protein: CATSSRLAGFYEQYF. This chain uses TRBV15 with TRBJ2-7; 8 nucleotides agree with TRBD2. The CDR3 contains 15 residues. The germline CDR1 and CDR2 sequences are LNHNV and YYDKDF (reference sequence). V lost 3 bases to trimming and J lost 3 bases; unmatched junction nucleotides: 7. Full variable domain (missing parts from reference TRBV15 and TRBJ2-7): DAMVIQNPRYQVTQFGKPVTLSCSQTLNHNVMYWYQQKSSQAPKLLFHYYDKDFNNEADTPDNFQSRRPNTSFCFLDIRSPGLGDTAMYLCATSSRLAGFYEQYFGPGTRLTVT.

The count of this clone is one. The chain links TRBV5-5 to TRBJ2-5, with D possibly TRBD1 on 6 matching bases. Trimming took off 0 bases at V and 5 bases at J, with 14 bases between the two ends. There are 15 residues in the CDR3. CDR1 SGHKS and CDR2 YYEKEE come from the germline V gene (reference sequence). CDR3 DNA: TGTGCCAGCAGCTTGGGAGGAGCTGGGGGCGAGACCCAGTACTTC. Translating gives CASSLGGAGGETQYF.

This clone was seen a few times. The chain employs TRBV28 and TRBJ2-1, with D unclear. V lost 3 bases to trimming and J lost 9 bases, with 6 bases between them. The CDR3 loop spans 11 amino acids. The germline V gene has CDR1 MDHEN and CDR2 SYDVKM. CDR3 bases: TGTGCCAGCAGTTTGGCGGTTGAGCAGTTCTTC. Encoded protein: CASSLAVEQFF. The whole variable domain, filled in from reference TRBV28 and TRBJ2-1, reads DVKVTQSSRYLVKRTGEKVFLECVQDMDHENMFWYRQDPGLGLRLIYFSYDVKMKEKGDIPEGYSVSREKKERFSLILESASTNQTSMYLCASSLAVEQFFGPGTRLTVL.

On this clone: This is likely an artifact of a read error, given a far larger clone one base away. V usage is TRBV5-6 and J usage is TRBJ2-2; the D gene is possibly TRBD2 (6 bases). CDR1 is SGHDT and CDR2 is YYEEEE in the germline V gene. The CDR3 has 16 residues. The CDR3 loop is CAGSPRGSGYTGELFF. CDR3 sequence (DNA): TGTGCCGGCAGCCCCCGGGGGAGCGGCTACACCGGGGAGCTGTTTTTT.

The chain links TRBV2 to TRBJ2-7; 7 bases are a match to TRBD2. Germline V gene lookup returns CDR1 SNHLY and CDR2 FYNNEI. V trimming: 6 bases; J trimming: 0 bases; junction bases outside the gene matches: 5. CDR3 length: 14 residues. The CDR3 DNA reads TGTGCCAGCAGCGATTCTAGCGGCTCCTACGAGCAGTACTTC. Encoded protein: CASSDSSGSYEQYF.

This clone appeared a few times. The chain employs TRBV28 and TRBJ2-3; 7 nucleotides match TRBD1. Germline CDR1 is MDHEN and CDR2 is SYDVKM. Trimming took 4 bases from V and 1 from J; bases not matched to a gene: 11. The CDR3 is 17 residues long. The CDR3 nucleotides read TGTGCCAGCAGTTCCGGATACAGGGGCGGAGGCACAGATACGCAGTATTTT. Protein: CASSSGYRGGGTDTQYF.